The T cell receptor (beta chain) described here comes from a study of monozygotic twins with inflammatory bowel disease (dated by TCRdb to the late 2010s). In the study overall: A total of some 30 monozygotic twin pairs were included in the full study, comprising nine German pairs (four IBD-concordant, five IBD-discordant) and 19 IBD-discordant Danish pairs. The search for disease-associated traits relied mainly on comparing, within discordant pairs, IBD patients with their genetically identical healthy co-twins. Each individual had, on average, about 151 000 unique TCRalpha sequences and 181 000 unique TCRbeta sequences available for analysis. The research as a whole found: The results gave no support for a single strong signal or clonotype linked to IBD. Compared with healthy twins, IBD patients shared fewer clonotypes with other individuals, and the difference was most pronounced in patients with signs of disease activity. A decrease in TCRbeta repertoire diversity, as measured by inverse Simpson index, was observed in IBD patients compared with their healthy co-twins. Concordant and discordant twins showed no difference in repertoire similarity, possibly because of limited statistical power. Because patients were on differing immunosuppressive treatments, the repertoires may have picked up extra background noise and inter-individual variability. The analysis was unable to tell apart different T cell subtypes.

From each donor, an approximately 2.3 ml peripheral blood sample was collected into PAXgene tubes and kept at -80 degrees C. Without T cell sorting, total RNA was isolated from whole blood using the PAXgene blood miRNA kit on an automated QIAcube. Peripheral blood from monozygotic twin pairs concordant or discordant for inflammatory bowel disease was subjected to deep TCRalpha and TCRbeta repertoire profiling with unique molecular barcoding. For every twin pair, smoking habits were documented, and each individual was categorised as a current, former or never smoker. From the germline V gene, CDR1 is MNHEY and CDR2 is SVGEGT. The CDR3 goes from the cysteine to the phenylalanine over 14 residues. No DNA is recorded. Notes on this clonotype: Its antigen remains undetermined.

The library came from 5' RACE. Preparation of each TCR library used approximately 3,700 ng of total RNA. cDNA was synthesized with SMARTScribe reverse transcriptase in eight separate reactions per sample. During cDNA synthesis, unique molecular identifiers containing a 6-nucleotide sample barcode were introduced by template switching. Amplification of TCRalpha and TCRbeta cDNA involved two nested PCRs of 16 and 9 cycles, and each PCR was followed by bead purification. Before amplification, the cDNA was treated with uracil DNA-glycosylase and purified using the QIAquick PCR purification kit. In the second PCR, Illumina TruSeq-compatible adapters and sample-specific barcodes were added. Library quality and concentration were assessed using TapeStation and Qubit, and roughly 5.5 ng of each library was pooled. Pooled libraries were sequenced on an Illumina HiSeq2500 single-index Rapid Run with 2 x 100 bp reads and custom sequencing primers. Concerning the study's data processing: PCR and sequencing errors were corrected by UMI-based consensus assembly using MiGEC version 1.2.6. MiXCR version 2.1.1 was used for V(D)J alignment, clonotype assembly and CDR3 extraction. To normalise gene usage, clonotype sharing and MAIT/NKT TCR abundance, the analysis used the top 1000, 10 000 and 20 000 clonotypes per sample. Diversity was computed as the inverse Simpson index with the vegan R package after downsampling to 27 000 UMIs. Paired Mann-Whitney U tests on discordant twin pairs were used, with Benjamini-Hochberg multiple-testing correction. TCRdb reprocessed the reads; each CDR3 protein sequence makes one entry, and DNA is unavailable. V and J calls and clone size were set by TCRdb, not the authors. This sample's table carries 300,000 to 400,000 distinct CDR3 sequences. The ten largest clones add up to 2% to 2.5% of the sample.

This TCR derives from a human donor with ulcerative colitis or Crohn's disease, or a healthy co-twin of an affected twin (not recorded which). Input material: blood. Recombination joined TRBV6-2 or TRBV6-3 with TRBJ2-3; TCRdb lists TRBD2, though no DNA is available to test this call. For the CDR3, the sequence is CASSGPPGTDTQYF.